These 20 T cell receptor beta chains came from one sample sequenced in a study of blood T cell repertoires in COVID-19 (TCRdb year 2020). The library was generated by the immunoSEQ multiplex PCR assay. Sourced from immuneACCESS, this table was stored by TCRdb with only in-frame sequences that have V and J called. A share of the clones is absent; for the studies checked, an unresolved V gene accounts for under half, and the remainder has no known explanation. The sample data list about 110,000 clones, and about 80% of these were observed just once. The leading ten clones occupy roughly 4% of the sample. Sequencing input: peripheral blood. These receptor sequences come from a woman in her sixties or seventies with acute or convalescent COVID-19.

The rearrangement links TRBV7-9 to TRBJ1-1; TRBD1 is a possible D gene (5 bases). The CDR3 totals 12 residues. Per the germline V gene, CDR1 is SEHNR and CDR2 is FQNEAQ (reference sequence). The V gene lost 1 base and the J gene lost 8 bases, with 8 bases spanning the gap. CDR3 amino acids: CASSLGQGEAFF. In DNA form, the CDR3 reads TGTGCCAGCAGCTTAGGCCAGGGCGAAGCTTTCTTT.

V gene TRBV4-2 combines with J gene TRBJ2-3, with 11 bases matching TRBD2. The CDR3 loop spans 18 amino acids. CDR1 and CDR2 (germline): LGHNA, YNFKEQ. Germline trimming cut 2 bases from V and 1 base from J; bases unmatched to any gene: 8. This CDR3 reads CASSQHLAGGPGTDTQYF. DNA for the CDR3: TGTGCCAGCAGCCAACACCTAGCGGGGGGCCCCGGCACAGATACGCAGTATTTT.

The chain couples TRBV28 to TRBJ1-6; D is unclear. V lost 2 bases to trimming and J lost 2 bases, with 7 bases between them. Per germline, CDR1 MDHEN and CDR2 SYDVKM. The CDR3 contains 15 residues. The chain's CDR3 is CASSLASAYNSPLHF. DNA for the CDR3: TGTGCCAGCAGTTTAGCCAGCGCCTATAATTCACCCCTCCACTTT. The full variable domain, its missing parts supplied by reference TRBV28 and TRBJ1-6, is DVKVTQSSRYLVKRTGEKVFLECVQDMDHENMFWYRQDPGLGLRLIYFSYDVKMKEKGDIPEGYSVSREKKERFSLILESASTNQTSMYLCASSLASAYNSPLHFGNGTRLTVT.

The V call is TRBV15, the J call TRBJ2-1, with D possibly TRBD1 on 6 matching bases. The CDR3 length is 13 residues. V shed 5 bases and J shed 6 bases, with 11 bases lying between them. Germline CDR1 is LNHNV and CDR2 is YYDKDF (reference sequence). The CDR3 sequence: CATSGIQGNEQFF. CDR3 DNA sequence: TGTGCCACCAGCGGTATACAGGGCAATGAGCAGTTCTTC.

This sequence joins TRBV5-8 and TRBJ2-7; D might be TRBD1 (6 bases). V lost 0 bases and J 7 bases, leaving 11 bases between the germline ends. This CDR3 has 13 residues. Per the germline V gene, CDR1 is SGHTS and CDR2 is YDEGEE. This CDR3 is CASSLVTGYEQYV. The CDR3 nucleotides read TGTGCCAGCAGCTTGGTAACAGGGTATGAGCAGTACGTC.

The chain carries TRBV7-6 and TRBJ2-1; no clear D. Germline values: CDR1 SGHVS, CDR2 FNYEAQ. The CDR3 covers 12 residues. V was shortened by 5 bases and J by 4 bases, with 6 bases between the two germline ends. The CDR3 bases are TGTGCCAGCAGCCCAGGTTACAATGAGCAGTTCTTC. Its translation is CASSPGYNEQFF. Based on the CDR3 plus reference TRBV7-6 and TRBJ2-1, the full variable domain is GAGVSQSPRYKVTKRGQDVALRCDPISGHVSLYWYRQALGQGPEFLTYFNYEAQQDKSGLPNDRFSAERPEGSISTLTIQRTEQRDSAMYRCASSPGYNEQFFGPGTRLTVL.

The rearrangement links TRBV28 to TRBJ1-1, with D tentatively TRBD1 (6 bases). The CDR3 length is 16 residues. Trimming removed 3 bases at V and 0 bases at J, with 14 bases between. Per germline, CDR1 MDHEN and CDR2 SYDVKM. CDR3 sequence reads: CASSFPQGRMNTEAFF. The CDR3 nucleotides are TGTGCCAGCAGTTTTCCCCAGGGGCGAATGAACACTGAAGCTTTCTTT.

This chain uses TRBV10-3 with TRBJ1-1, with D perhaps TRBD1 (5 bases). The CDR3 is made up of 15 amino acids. Trimming cost V 2 bases and J 0 bases, with 10 bases left between them. Germline-derived CDR1 and CDR2 are ENHRY and SYGVKD. CDR3 residues: CAISEARQLNTEAFF. The CDR3 nucleotides are TGTGCCATCAGTGAGGCTCGACAGCTGAACACTGAAGCTTTCTTT.

The chain recombines TRBV4-2 with TRBJ2-7; possibly TRBD2 for D (6 bases). The length of the CDR3 is 12 residues. CDR1 is LGHNA and CDR2 is YNFKEQ in the germline V gene. V lost 4 bases and J lost 6, with 10 bases in between. The chain's CDR3 is CASSPHGGEQYF. The CDR3 bases are TGTGCCAGCAGCCCCCACGGGGGCGAGCAGTACTTC.

V gene TRBV2 combines with J gene TRBJ2-7; perhaps TRBD1 as D (5 bases). Trimming took off 6 bases at V and 0 bases at J, with 15 bases between the two ends. The V gene's germline CDR1 is SNHLY and CDR2 FYNNEI. The CDR3 is 15 amino acids. CDR3 nucleotides: TGTGCCAGCAGGCAGGACAATTCCAACTCCTACGAGCAGTACTTC. This translates into CASRQDNSNSYEQYF.

The sample holds one count of this clone. The J gene is TRBJ2-2, the V gene TRBV5-8; D gene unclear. The CDR3 is 11 amino acids. The V and J ends lost 6 bases and 5 bases respectively, with 5 bases between them. Germline-derived CDR1 and CDR2 are SGHTS and YDEGEE. CDR3 protein: CASIRTGELFF. The CDR3 coding sequence is TGTGCCAGCATCCGGACCGGGGAGCTGTTTTTT.

This chain links TRBV4-2 with TRBJ1-1; D is perhaps TRBD1 (5 bases). This CDR3 comprises 17 residues. V was cut by 1 base and J by 0 bases, with 15 bases left in between. CDR1 LGHNA and CDR2 YNFKEQ come from the germline V gene. CDR3 sequence (DNA): TGTGCCAGCAGCCAAGGGGGGGGAATCGGAATGAACACTGAAGCTTTCTTT. Translated, it gives CASSQGGGIGMNTEAFF.

This chain joins TRBV28 and TRBJ2-5; the match to TRBD1 covers 8 bases. J gave up 2 bases and V 5 bases, and 4 bases lay outside the gene matches. The CDR3 has 14 amino acids. From germline, CDR1 is MDHEN and CDR2 SYDVKM. CDR3 in DNA: TGTGCCAGCAGTAACAGGGGGAGGCAAGAGACCCAGTACTTC. Amino acids: CASSNRGRQETQYF. Filled out from reference TRBV28 and TRBJ2-5, the complete variable domain reads DVKVTQSSRYLVKRTGEKVFLECVQDMDHENMFWYRQDPGLGLRLIYFSYDVKMKEKGDIPEGYSVSREKKERFSLILESASTNQTSMYLCASSNRGRQETQYFGPGTRLLVL.

This chain joins TRBV7-8 and TRBJ1-4, with a weak D call TRBD1 (5 bases). Germline V gene sequence: CDR1 SGHVS, CDR2 FQNEAQ. The CDR3 runs 15 residues. Trimming shortened V by 1 base and J by 8 bases, and 14 bases separated the two germline ends. CDR3 coding DNA: TGTGCCAGCAGCTTAGTCCGACAGTTAGGAGAAAAACTGTTTTTT. It codes for CASSLVRQLGEKLFF.

The chain has TRBV6-5 and TRBJ1-1; 7 bases map to TRBD1. Per the germline V gene, CDR1 is MNHEY and CDR2 is SVGAGI. Germline trimming cut 7 bases from V and 0 bases from J; bases unmatched to any gene: 5. This CDR3 region has 14 residues. The CDR3 is CASNPGTVNTEAFF. CDR3 sequence (DNA): TGTGCCAGCAATCCCGGGACAGTGAACACTGAAGCTTTCTTT.

This clone was found a few times. The genes are TRBV19 and TRBJ2-3, with D perhaps matching TRBD2 (6 bases). The germline V and J ends were trimmed by 6 bases and 3 bases, with 16 bases remaining between them. CDR1 and CDR2 (germline): LNHDA, SQIVND (reference sequence). The CDR3 has 15 residues. The CDR3 is CASRPGTVGTDTQYF. CDR3 bases: TGTGCCAGTAGACCGGGGACTGTAGGTACAGATACGCAGTATTTT.

The gene calls are TRBV7-8 and TRBJ1-6; weak D call: TRBD1 (6 bases). V lost 5 bases and J 10 bases, leaving 21 bases between the germline ends. This CDR3 spans 16 amino acids. Germline values: CDR1 SGHVS, CDR2 FQNEAQ. As DNA, the CDR3 is TGTGCCAGCAGCCAGAGATCCAGGGGCGGTGGCTCACCCCTCCACTTT. This gives the protein CASSQRSRGGGSPLHF. The full variable domain, with the rest looked up from reference TRBV7-8 and TRBJ1-6, is GAGVSQSPRYKVAKRGQDVALRCDPISGHVSLFWYQQALGQGPEFLTYFQNEAQLDKSGLPSDRFFAERPEGSVSTLKIQRTQQEDSAVYLCASSQRSRGGGSPLHFGNGTRLTVT.

This chain joins TRBV28 and TRBJ1-5; weak D call: TRBD1 (5 bases). Deletions cut 8 bases from V and 0 bases from J, with 14 bases between. The CDR3 loop spans 15 amino acids. Germline V gene lookup returns CDR1 MDHEN and CDR2 SYDVKM. The CDR3 here is CASLWGVHSNQPQHF. The CDR3 DNA is TGTGCCAGCCTCTGGGGGGTTCATAGCAATCAGCCCCAGCATTTT.

The chain is built from TRBV7-2 and TRBJ1-1; D is possibly TRBD1 (5 bases). The CDR3 is made up of 12 amino acids. The V end lost 6 bases, the J end lost 4 bases, and 9 bases lay between the germline ends. The V gene's germline CDR1 is SGHTA and CDR2 FQGNSA. The CDR3 DNA reads TGTGCCAGCAGACGACAGTTCACTGAAGCTTTCTTT. Its translation: CASRRQFTEAFF. The variable domain in full, completed from reference TRBV7-2 and TRBJ1-1, reads GAGVSQSPSNKVTEKGKDVELRCDPISGHTALYWYRQSLGQGLEFLIYFQGNSAPDKSGLPSDRFSAERTGGSVSTLTIQRTQQEDSAVYLCASRRQFTEAFFGQGTRLTVV.

The chain combines TRBV28 with TRBJ2-1; D not resolved. The CDR3 is made up of 15 amino acids. The V gene lost 6 bases and the J gene lost 0 bases, with 12 bases spanning the gap. Germline V gene data show CDR1 as MDHEN and CDR2 as SYDVKM. The CDR3 protein is CASRRVGSSYNEQFF. The CDR3, as DNA: TGTGCCAGCAGACGGGTTGGAAGCTCCTACAATGAGCAGTTCTTC. Supplemented by reference TRBV28 and TRBJ2-1, the full variable domain reads DVKVTQSSRYLVKRTGEKVFLECVQDMDHENMFWYRQDPGLGLRLIYFSYDVKMKEKGDIPEGYSVSREKKERFSLILESASTNQTSMYLCASRRVGSSYNEQFFGPGTRLTVL.